One sample yielded the 21 T cell receptor beta chains listed below, sequenced in a study of glioma-infiltrating T cells. TCR alpha and beta CDR3 regions were amplified from RNA using iRepertoire nested multiplex PCR. TCRdb re-called the multiplex PCR reads through MiXCR, storing one row per CDR3 protein. The sample has around 130,000 distinct CDR3 sequences; around 23% are singletons. The sequenced sample was glioma tissue, nonneoplastic brain tissue, or PBMCs (not recorded which). Every receptor here comes from a human donor with low-grade glioma or glioblastoma, undergoing nonglioma brain surgery, or in good health (not recorded which).

In this sample, this clonotype turned up many times. The V gene is TRBV6-2 or TRBV6-3, the J gene TRBJ1-1, with a weak D call TRBD1 (5 bases). Germline V gene sequence: CDR1 MNHEY, CDR2 SVGEGT. The CDR3 totals 14 residues. V was pared by 4 bases and J by 2 bases, with 11 bases between. CDR3 bases: TGTGCCAGCAGTTTAGCGACAGTTAACACTGAAGCTTTCTTT. Its translation: CASSLATVNTEAFF.

This sequence joins TRBV20-1 and TRBJ2-7; TRBD1 might be the D (5 bases). Germline V CDR1 and CDR2: DFQATT, SNEGSKA (reference sequence). There are 12 residues in the CDR3. V lost 3 bases and J lost 6, with 12 bases in between. The CDR3 DNA sequence: TGCAGTGCTAGGGCAGGCCAGGGCGAGCAGTACGTC. Amino acids: CSARAGQGEQYV.

This clonotype was observed a few times. This rearrangement joins TRBV3-1 to TRBJ2-1; 7 bases line up with TRBD2. Germline V gene data show CDR1 as LGHDT and CDR2 as YNNKEL (reference sequence). V dropped 1 base and J dropped 4; count of bases not matched to a gene: 4. The CDR3 runs to 15 residues. CDR3 region: CASSQVSSGYNEQFF. Written as DNA, the CDR3 is TGTGCCAGCAGCCAAGTTTCTAGCGGATACAATGAGCAGTTCTTC.

Note on this clonotype: It may be a read error: a sequence one base away is much more abundant. The J gene is TRBJ1-2, the V gene TRBV27; 9 bases align to TRBD1. J lost 7 bases, V lost 7 bases, and 10 bases had no gene match. Germline values: CDR1 MNHEY, CDR2 SMNVEV (reference sequence). The CDR3 is 14 amino acids. CDR3 loop: CASTFRQGVSGYTF. As DNA, the CDR3 is TGTGCCAGCACCTTCCGACAGGGGGTCTCTGGCTACACCTTC.

This clonotype was counted between two and nine times. The chain joins TRBV20-1 to TRBJ2-1; the D gene is possibly TRBD2 (5 bases). Germline assignment: CDR1 DFQATT and CDR2 SNEGSKA (reference sequence). The CDR3 is made up of 13 amino acids. Trimming stripped 8 bases from V and 9 bases from J, with 20 bases between. CDR3: CSPKHRESSEQFF. The CDR3 bases are TGCAGTCCAAAACACCGGGAAAGTAGTGAGCAGTTCTTC.

The gene calls are TRBV29-1 and TRBJ2-1; D possibly matches TRBD1 or TRBD2 (5 bases each). CDR3 length: 13 residues. Germline V gene data show CDR1 as SQVTM and CDR2 as ANQGSEA. Trimming removed 5 bases at V and 8 bases at J, with 16 bases between. The CDR3 DNA reads as TGCAGCGTTCCCGTACGGGACCTTGATGAGCAGTTCTTC. Its translation: CSVPVRDLDEQFF.

The V gene is TRBV24-1, the J gene TRBJ2-1; TRBD2 agrees at 12 bases. Unmatched junction bases numbered 9, after V lost 7 bases and J lost 6 bases. The CDR3 contains 16 residues. CDR1 KGHDR and CDR2 SFDVKD come from the germline V gene. The CDR3 DNA reads as TGTGCCACCAGCCCTAGCGGGGGGGCACGGATCAATGAGCAGTTCTTC. Its translation: CATSPSGGARINEQFF.

J is TRBJ2-3 and V is TRBV12-3 or TRBV12-4; D possibly matches TRBD1 or TRBD2 (5 bases each). The germline V and J ends were trimmed by 3 bases and 2 bases, with 9 bases remaining between them. CDR3 length: 14 amino acids. CDR3 nucleotides: TGTGCCAGCAGTTTTAGGGGACCCACAGATACGCAGTATTTT. It translates to CASSFRGPTDTQYF.

This clonotype came up a few times. CDR3 sequence: CASSQVNSPLHF. The DNA of the CDR3 is TGTGCCAGCAGCCAAGTTAATTCACCCCTCCACTTT. The chain carries TRBV3-1 and TRBJ1-6; D remains ambiguous. The CDR3 is made up of 12 amino acids. Germline CDR1 reads LGHDT; CDR2 reads YNNKEL (reference sequence). Trimming shortened V by 1 base and J by 6 bases, and 1 base separated the two germline ends.

The sample holds a few counts of this clonotype. The chain couples TRBV10-3 to TRBJ1-1, with unresolved D. The CDR3 is 14 residues long. The V gene's germline CDR1 is ENHRY and CDR2 SYGVKD. V was pared by 1 base and J by 4 bases, with 10 bases between. This CDR3 reads CAISEYLSGTEAFF. The CDR3 nucleotides read TGTGCCATCAGTGAGTATTTATCGGGCACTGAAGCTTTCTTT.

Of note for this clonotype: This may be a read error: a much more frequent sequence differs by one nucleotide. The chain uses TRBV6-2 or TRBV6-3 and TRBJ2-5; TRBD2 aligns across 7 bases. Germline assignment: CDR1 MNHEY and CDR2 SVGEGT. This CDR3 is built from 15 residues. Trimming cost V 6 bases and J 1 base; bases outside gene matches: 8. CDR3 region: CASSPHWGGQETQYF. DNA for the CDR3: TGTGCCAGCAGCCCTCACTGGGGGGGCCAAGAGACCCAGTACTTC.

This clonotype has a handful of counts. V and J are TRBV7-2 and TRBJ1-4; 7 bases map to TRBD1. CDR1 and CDR2 from the germline V gene are SGHTA and FQGNSA. V shed 5 bases and J 7 bases; nucleotides not matched to a gene: 4. The CDR3 is 13 residues long. CDR3 nucleotides: TGTGCCAGCAGCCCCGACAGGGCTGAAAAACTGTTTTTT. Its translation is CASSPDRAEKLFF.

Points on this clonotype: Germline and junction disagree at one end, which may indicate a read error. The CDR3 nucleotides read TGTGACAGCAGCTTACTGGGGAAGGCGTTCTTC. It encodes CDSSLLGKAFF. This chain connects TRBV6-2 or TRBV6-3 to TRBJ2-1, with unresolved D. Germline CDR1 and CDR2: MNHEY and SVGEGT. The CDR3 is 11 amino acids.

The V and J genes are TRBV20-1 and TRBJ1-5; 8 bases match TRBD1. V was clipped by 3 bases and J by 3 bases; unmatched bases: 4. This CDR3 is 14 amino acids long. The V gene's germline CDR1 is DFQATT and CDR2 SNEGSKA (reference sequence). CDR3 region: CSARAQGANQPQHF. CDR3 coding DNA: TGCAGTGCTAGGGCTCAGGGGGCCAATCAGCCCCAGCATTTT.

This clonotype has ten or more counts. The CDR3 DNA is TGTGCCAGCAGTCCCAGAGGGGGAAGTTCCTACAATGAGCAGTTCTTC. As protein: CASSPRGGSSYNEQFF. The chain carries TRBV6-1 and TRBJ2-1, with a possible D match to TRBD1 (6 bases). The CDR3 runs 16 residues. V lost 5 bases and J lost 1, with 15 bases in between. CDR1 and CDR2 (germline): MNHNS, SASEGT.

This chain uses TRBV6-5 with TRBJ1-1, with no clear D. The CDR3 spans 12 residues. Per germline, CDR1 MNHEY and CDR2 SVGAGI. Trimming shortened V by 0 bases and J by 7 bases, and 6 bases separated the two germline ends. The CDR3 here is CASSYSAGEAFF. CDR3 nucleotide sequence: TGTGCCAGCAGTTACTCGGCAGGTGAAGCTTTCTTT.

This sequence joins TRBV20-1 and TRBJ1-5, with unresolved D. Germline CDR1 is DFQATT and CDR2 is SNEGSKA (reference sequence). The V end was cut by 2 bases, the J end by 4 bases, with 9 bases between. CDR3 length: 13 amino acids. The CDR3 DNA follows: TGCAGTGCTAGATCAGCGGCAAATCAGCCCCAGCATTTT. Protein sequence: CSARSAANQPQHF.

Worth noting for this clonotype: With a much larger clone just one base away, this may be a read error. The chain uses TRBV6-2 or TRBV6-3 and TRBJ1-1; 7 bases align to TRBD1. The CDR3 contains 16 residues. Looked up from germline, CDR1 is MNHEY and CDR2 is SVGEGT. CDR3 protein: CDSSYNRGRLWTEAFF. CDR3 DNA: TGTGACAGCAGTTATAACAGGGGAAGATTGTGGACTGAAGCTTTCTTT.

This clonotype was picked up many times. The CDR3 protein is CASITPGGRNTGELFF. CDR3 nucleotide sequence: TGTGCCAGCATCACCCCAGGGGGGCGTAACACCGGGGAGCTGTTTTTT. The chain joins TRBV25-1 to TRBJ2-2; tentatively, D is TRBD1 (7 bases). V lost 7 bases and J 2 bases, leaving 17 bases between the germline ends. The germline V gene encodes CDR1 MGHDK and CDR2 SYGVNS. The CDR3 is 16 residues long.

This clonotype was seen ten or more times. V gene TRBV20-1 combines with J gene TRBJ2-5; D gene uncertain. This CDR3 comprises 13 residues. V was trimmed by 5 bases and J by 1 base, leaving 11 bases between them. Germline values: CDR1 DFQATT, CDR2 SNEGSKA (reference sequence). The CDR3 coding sequence is TGCAGTGCTCAAACACAACCCCAAGAGACCCAGTACTTC. Protein sequence: CSAQTQPQETQYF.

The chain recombines TRBV4-1 with TRBJ2-5; 11 bases line up with TRBD1. This CDR3 has 17 amino acids. V shed 2 bases and J 4 bases; nucleotides not matched to a gene: 9. The germline CDR1 and CDR2 sequences are MGHRA and YSYEKL. CDR3 protein: CASSQPSDRGHGETQYF. CDR3 DNA: TGCGCCAGCAGCCAACCCTCGGACAGGGGGCACGGAGAGACCCAGTACTTC.